The T cell receptor (delta chain) under discussion was sequenced for a study of Vδ1+ human thymocytes (dated by TCRdb to between 2017 and 2018). Looking at the study overall: The study characterised mRNA-level TRG and TRD CDR3 repertoires of highly purified Vdelta1+ thymocytes from young children as a data resource. Earlier work had validated the multiplex-based CDR3 amplicon strategy against 5'RACE-based methods for generating CDR3 amplicons.

From the cysteine through the phenylalanine, the CDR3 covers 23 amino acids. Of the read, only the CDR3 DNA is kept; its 69 bases are in frame from base 1. Trimming leaves V shorter by 2 bases and J shorter by 0 bases, with the junction holding 26 bases beyond the gene matches. The germline V gene supplies CDR1 TSWWSYY and CDR2 QGS. Overall study outcomes, separate from this receptor: Because no clustering by age or sex was seen, donors were not stratified by age or sex in the analyses. Unlike the oligoclonal repertoires in peripheral blood, the thymic TRG and TRD repertoires appeared highly polyclonal, with Gaussian CDR3 length distributions. About 18% of thymic TRD sequences were found to be Vdelta2 (and few were Vdelta3) despite high sort purity, in contrast to peripheral blood Vdelta1+ controls. Because unexpected Vdelta2 sequences could lead to misinterpretation of bulk repertoire data, the authors recommended using highly purified populations and validating at the single-cell level. Many TRG clonotypes were shared between donors (up to roughly 7x10^3), whereas TRD repertoires were essentially private (max 116 shared).

Worth noting for this clone: Its specific antigen is unknown. Base qualities are not provided; no much larger clone lies one nucleotide away.

Thymic samples were depleted of alphabeta T cells, then CD3+ TCRVdelta1+ TCRVdelta2- thymocytes were FACS-sorted. Sorted Vdelta1+ thymocyte purity ranged from about 96% to 99.6%. Thymic specimens were obtained from about 8 paediatric patients, aged from about 5 days to 16 months, who were undergoing corrective cardiac surgery. The thymic tissue was dispersed, and mononuclear cells were isolated using a Histopaque-1077 density gradient. For staining, the antibodies used were anti-TCRVdelta1 clone TS8.2, anti-TCRVdelta2 clone B6, anti-CD3 clone HIT3a and anti-TCRalphabeta clone IP26. RNA extraction was carried out with the RNeasy mini kit, and reverse transcription was then done using Superscript III. CDR3 amplicons were produced by multiplex PCR using pooled V-gene forward primers and a constant-region reverse primer with Illumina adaptor overhangs. After gel purification, the amplicons were indexed with Nextera index primers during approximately 8 additional PCR cycles and then purified using AMPure XP beads. Sequencing of the libraries was done on an Illumina MiSeq using paired-end 250 bp reads, dual indexing and a roughly 20% PhiX spike-in. The original pipeline was this. FastQC was used to quality check the reads, while ea-utils fastq-join merged the TRG read pairs. IMGT/HighV-QUEST was used to annotate the sequences, only productive sequences with an unambiguous V-gene assignment were kept, and clonotypes were defined as sequences sharing an identical CDR3 sequence. For downstream analysis, the tools were VDJtools 1.1.1, tcR 2.2.3, Treemap and vegan Shannon diversity in R 3.4.4. Public reads were reanalyzed in TCRdb with CATT, and rows carrying the same DNA were merged afterwards. The V and J calls come from TCRdb's annotation, not from the publication. The sample table contains more than 45,000 delta-chain clones; only one count was recorded for more than 13% of them. The ten largest clones represent approximately 0.4% of the sample.

The sequence was obtained from a girl under three years old who had congenital heart surgery. The sequenced sample was Vdelta1+ gamma-delta thymocytes from the thymus. Per the publication, the cell subset or site label means: FACS-sorted CD3+ TCRalphabeta- TCRVdelta1+ TCRVdelta2- thymocytes. Here the chain combines TRDV1 and TRDJ1; TRDD3 agrees with 8 junctional bases. The CDR3 protein: CALGERGTVRDTRVSLYTDKLIF. The nucleotide sequence reads as follows: TGTGCTCTTGGGGAAAGGGGAACCGTCAGGGATACGCGAGTGAGTTTGTACACCGATAAACTCATCTTT.